Below are 8 T cell receptor beta chains sequenced from a single sample in a study of identical twins. TCRdb re-analysed the 5' RACE reads in MiXCR, keeping a single row per CDR3 protein. The sample has approximately 220,000 distinct CDR3 sequences; around 6.9% are singletons. This sample also belongs to another study, concerning yellow fever vaccine responses in identical twins.

Sequencing was performed on memory (CD45RO+) T cells sorted from blood. These receptors came from a woman in her late teens or twenties in good health.

This clonotype was picked up many times. This chain links TRBV20-1 with TRBJ2-1; 10 bases fit TRBD2. J lost 10 bases, V lost 2 bases, and 5 bases had no gene match. CDR1 and CDR2 (germline): DFQATT, SNEGSKA (reference sequence). The CDR3 covers 13 residues. This CDR3 is CSARFLAGAEQFF. DNA for the CDR3: TGCAGTGCTAGATTTCTAGCGGGGGCCGAGCAGTTCTTC.

Here the CDR3 reads CASSLDMSYEQYF. The CDR3 DNA reads TGTGCCAGCAGTCTGGACATGTCCTACGAGCAGTACTTC. J is TRBJ2-7 and V is TRBV12-3 or TRBV12-4, with D perhaps matching TRBD1 (5 bases). Trimming pared 5 bases from V and 1 base from J, leaving 9 bases between. The CDR3 has 13 amino acids.

This clonotype was detected a few times. The V and J genes are TRBV7-8 and TRBJ1-1, with a tentative D call TRBD1 (5 bases). Trimming cost V 0 bases and J 1 base, with 9 bases left between them. The germline gives CDR1 SGHVS, CDR2 FQNEAQ. This CDR3 has 15 residues. This CDR3 reads CASSLAQGSNTEAFF. The CDR3 DNA is TGTGCCAGCAGCTTAGCGCAGGGCTCGAACACTGAAGCTTTCTTT.

This clonotype was recorded many times. This chain connects TRBV20-1 to TRBJ1-1, with a possible D match to TRBD1 (6 bases). This CDR3 has 12 residues. V was shortened by 5 bases and J by 3 bases, with 10 bases between the two germline ends. Germline V lookup: CDR1 DFQATT, CDR2 SNEGSKA (reference sequence). The CDR3 DNA follows: TGCAGTGCTCGGACAGACCACACTGAAGCTTTCTTT. This encodes CSARTDHTEAFF.

V gene TRBV7-2 combines with J gene TRBJ2-7, with D possibly TRBD1 on 6 matching bases. V lost 2 bases, J lost 2 bases, and 13 bases lay in between. Germline V gene sequence: CDR1 SGHTA, CDR2 FQGNSA. There are 15 residues in the CDR3. CDR3 in DNA: TGTGCCAGCAGCTTAAGTGGGACAATAACCTACGAGCAGTACTTC. It is translated as CASSLSGTITYEQYF.

The rearrangement uses TRBV5-5 and TRBJ2-3; D ambiguous. From germline, CDR1 is SGHKS and CDR2 YYEKEE (reference sequence). V was cut by 2 bases and J by 6 bases, with 13 bases left in between. This CDR3 contains 14 residues. The CDR3 protein is CASSFARTVDTQYF. CDR3 nucleotides: TGTGCCAGCAGCTTTGCCCGGACGGTGGATACGCAGTATTTT.

This sequence joins TRBV4-2 and TRBJ2-2; D is unclear. With 0 bases removed from V and 3 bases from J, the gap between germline ends came to 14 bases. Germline V gene data show CDR1 as LGHNA and CDR2 as YNFKEQ. The CDR3 loop spans 17 amino acids. The CDR3 nucleotides read TGTGCCAGCAGCCAAGATTGGCCCCGAGAGGACACCGGGGAGCTGTTTTTT. Amino acids: CASSQDWPREDTGELFF.

This clonotype was recorded a few times. This rearrangement joins TRBV7-9 to TRBJ2-7; D is unclear. CDR1 and CDR2 from the germline V gene are SEHNR and FQNEAQ (reference sequence). The CDR3 length is 14 residues. Trimming removed 1 base from V and 3 bases from J, with 10 bases in between. In DNA form, the CDR3 reads TGTGCCAGCAGCTTAGAGTCGACGAGCTACGAGCAGTACTTC. It specifies CASSLESTSYEQYF.